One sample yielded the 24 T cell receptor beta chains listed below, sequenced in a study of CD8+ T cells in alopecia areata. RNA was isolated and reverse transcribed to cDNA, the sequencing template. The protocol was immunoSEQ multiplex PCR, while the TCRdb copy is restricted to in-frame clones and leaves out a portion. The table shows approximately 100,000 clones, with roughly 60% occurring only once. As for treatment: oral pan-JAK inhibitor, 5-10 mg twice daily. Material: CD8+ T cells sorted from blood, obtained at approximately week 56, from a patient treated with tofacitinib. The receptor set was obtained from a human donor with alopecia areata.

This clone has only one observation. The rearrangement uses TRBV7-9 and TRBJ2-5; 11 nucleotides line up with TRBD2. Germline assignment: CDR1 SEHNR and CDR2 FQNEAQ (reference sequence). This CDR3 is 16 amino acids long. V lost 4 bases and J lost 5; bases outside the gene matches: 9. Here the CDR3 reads CASSWPTSGVNETQYF. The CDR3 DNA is TGTGCCAGCAGCTGGCCGACTAGCGGGGTTAACGAGACCCAGTACTTC.

CDR3 bases: TGTGCCACCGCGGACGGACTCAGGCCCCAGCATTTT. It encodes CATADGLRPQHF. This chain joins TRBV19 and TRBJ1-5; no firm D call. The V gene's germline CDR1 is LNHDA and CDR2 SQIVND (reference sequence). Trimming left V 10 bases short and J 9 bases short, with 16 bases between. The CDR3 loop spans 12 amino acids.

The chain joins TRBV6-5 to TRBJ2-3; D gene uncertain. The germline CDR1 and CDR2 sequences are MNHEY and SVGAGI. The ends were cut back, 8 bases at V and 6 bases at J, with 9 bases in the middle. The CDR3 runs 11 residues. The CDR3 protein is CASGSSDTQYF. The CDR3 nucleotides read TGTGCCAGCGGGTCATCTGATACGCAGTATTTT.

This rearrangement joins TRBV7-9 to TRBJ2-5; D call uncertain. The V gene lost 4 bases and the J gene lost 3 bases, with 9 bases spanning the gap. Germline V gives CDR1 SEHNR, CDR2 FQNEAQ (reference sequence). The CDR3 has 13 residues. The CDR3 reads CASSWAQEETQYF. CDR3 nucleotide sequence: TGTGCCAGCAGCTGGGCCCAGGAAGAGACCCAGTACTTC.

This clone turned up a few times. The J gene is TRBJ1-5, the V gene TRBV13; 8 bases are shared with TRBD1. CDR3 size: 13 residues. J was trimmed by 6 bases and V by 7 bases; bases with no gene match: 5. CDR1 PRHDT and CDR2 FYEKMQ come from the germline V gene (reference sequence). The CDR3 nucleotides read TGTGCCAGCACCCAGGGGGCAGGTCAGCCCCAGCATTTT. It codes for CASTQGAGQPQHF.

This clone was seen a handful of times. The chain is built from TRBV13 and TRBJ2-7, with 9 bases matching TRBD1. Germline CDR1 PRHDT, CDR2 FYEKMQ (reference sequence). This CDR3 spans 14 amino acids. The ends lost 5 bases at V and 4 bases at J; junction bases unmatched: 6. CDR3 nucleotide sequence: TGTGCCAGCAGCGACCGGGACAGGGATTACGAGCAGTACTTC. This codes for CASSDRDRDYEQYF.

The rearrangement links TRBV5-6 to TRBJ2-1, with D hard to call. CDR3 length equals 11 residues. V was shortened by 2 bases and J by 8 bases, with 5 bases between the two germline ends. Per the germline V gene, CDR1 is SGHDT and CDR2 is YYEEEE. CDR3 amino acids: CASSLGYEQFF. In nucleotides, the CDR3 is TGTGCCAGCAGCTTAGGGTATGAGCAGTTCTTC.

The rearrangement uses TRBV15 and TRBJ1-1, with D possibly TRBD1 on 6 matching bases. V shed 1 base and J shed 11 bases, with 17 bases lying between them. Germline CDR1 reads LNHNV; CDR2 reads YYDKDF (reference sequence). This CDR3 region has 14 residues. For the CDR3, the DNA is TGTGCCACCAGCAGAGGGAGGGGGGGCCGCGCCGCTTTCTTT. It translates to CATSRGRGGRAAFF.

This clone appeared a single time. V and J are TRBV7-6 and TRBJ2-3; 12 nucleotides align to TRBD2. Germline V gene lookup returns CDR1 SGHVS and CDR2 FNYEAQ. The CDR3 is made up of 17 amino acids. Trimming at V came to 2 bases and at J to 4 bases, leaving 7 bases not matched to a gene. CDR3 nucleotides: TGTGCCAGCAGCTTACCCTCGGCTAGCGGGGGGGCAGATACGCAGTATTTT. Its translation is CASSLPSASGGADTQYF.

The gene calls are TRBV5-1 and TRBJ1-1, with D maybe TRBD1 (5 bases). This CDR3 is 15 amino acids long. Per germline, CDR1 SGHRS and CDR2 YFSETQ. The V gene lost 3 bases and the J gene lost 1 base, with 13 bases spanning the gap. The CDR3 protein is CASSWTGGQNTEAFF. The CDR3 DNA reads TGCGCCAGCAGCTGGACTGGAGGACAGAACACTGAAGCTTTCTTT.

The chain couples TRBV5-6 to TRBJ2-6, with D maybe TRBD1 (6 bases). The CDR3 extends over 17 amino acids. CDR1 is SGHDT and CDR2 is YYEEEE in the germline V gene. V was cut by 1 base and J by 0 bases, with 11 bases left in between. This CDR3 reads CASSLNRAGSGANVLTF. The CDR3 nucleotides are TGTGCCAGCAGCTTGAACAGGGCGGGCTCTGGGGCCAACGTCCTGACTTTC. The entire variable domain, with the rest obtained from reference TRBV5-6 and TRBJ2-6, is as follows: DAGVTQSPTHLIKTRGQQVTLRCSPKSGHDTVSWYQQALGQGPQFIFQYYEEEERQRGNFPDRFSGHQFPNYSSELNVNALLLGDSALYLCASSLNRAGSGANVLTFGAGSRLTVL.

This CDR3 is CASSRGTTETQYF. In DNA, the CDR3 is TGTGCCAGCAGTCGCGGGACAACGGAGACCCAGTACTTC. The gene calls are TRBV6-5 and TRBJ2-5; D tentatively fits TRBD1 or TRBD2 (6 bases each). With 5 bases removed from V and 5 bases from J, the gap between germline ends came to 12 bases. CDR3 size: 13 residues. From germline, CDR1 is MNHEY and CDR2 SVGAGI.

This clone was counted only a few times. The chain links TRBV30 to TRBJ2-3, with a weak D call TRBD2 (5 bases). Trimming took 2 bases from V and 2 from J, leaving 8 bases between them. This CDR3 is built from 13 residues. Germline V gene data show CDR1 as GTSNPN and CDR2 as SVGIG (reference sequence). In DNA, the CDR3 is TGTGCCTGGAGTACCGGGGACACAGATACGCAGTATTTT. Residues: CAWSTGDTDTQYF.

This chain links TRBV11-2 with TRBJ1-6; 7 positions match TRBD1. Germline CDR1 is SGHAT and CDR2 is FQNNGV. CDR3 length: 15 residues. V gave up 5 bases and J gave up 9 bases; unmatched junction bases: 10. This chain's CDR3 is CASSTRDSEISPLHF. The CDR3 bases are TGTGCCAGCAGCACCCGGGACAGTGAAATTTCACCCCTCCACTTT.

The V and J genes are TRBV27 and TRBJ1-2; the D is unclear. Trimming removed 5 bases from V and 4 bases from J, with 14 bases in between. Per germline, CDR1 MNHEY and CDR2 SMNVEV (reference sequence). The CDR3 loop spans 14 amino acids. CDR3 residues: CASSPGGSLYGYTF. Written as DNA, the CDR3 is TGTGCCAGCAGTCCAGGAGGGTCCCTCTATGGCTACACCTTC.

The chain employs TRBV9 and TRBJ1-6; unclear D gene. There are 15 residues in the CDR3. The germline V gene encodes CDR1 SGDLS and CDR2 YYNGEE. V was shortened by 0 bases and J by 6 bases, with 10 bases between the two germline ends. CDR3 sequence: CASSVDGSRNSPLHF. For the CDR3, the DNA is TGTGCCAGCAGCGTAGACGGTTCTCGTAATTCACCCCTCCACTTT.

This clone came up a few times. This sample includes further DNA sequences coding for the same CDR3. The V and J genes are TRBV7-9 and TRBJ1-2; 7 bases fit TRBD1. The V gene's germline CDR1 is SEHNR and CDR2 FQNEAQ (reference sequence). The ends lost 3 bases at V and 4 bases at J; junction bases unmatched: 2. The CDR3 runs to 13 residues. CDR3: CASSLAGGYGYTF. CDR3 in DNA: TGTGCCAGCAGCTTGGCAGGGGGCTATGGCTACACCTTC. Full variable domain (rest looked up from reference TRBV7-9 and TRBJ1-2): DTGVSQNPRHKITKRGQNVTFRCDPISEHNRLYWYRQTLGQGPEFLTYFQNEAQLEKSRLLSDRFSAERPKGSFSTLEIQRTEQGDSAMYLCASSLAGGYGYTFGSGTRLTVV.

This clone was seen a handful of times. CDR3 sequence reads: CASSFWGVDTQYF. As DNA, the CDR3 is TGTGCCAGCAGCTTTTGGGGGGTGGATACGCAGTATTTT. The chain couples TRBV7-8 to TRBJ2-3; possibly TRBD2 for D (6 bases). The CDR3 has 13 residues. Trimming stripped 3 bases from V and 6 bases from J, with 10 bases between. From germline, CDR1 is SGHVS and CDR2 FQNEAQ.

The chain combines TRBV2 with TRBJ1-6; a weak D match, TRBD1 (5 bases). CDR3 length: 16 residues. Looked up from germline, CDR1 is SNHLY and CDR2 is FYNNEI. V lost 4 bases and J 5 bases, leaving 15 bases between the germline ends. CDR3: CASSVGRQKNNSPLHF. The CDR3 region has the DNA TGTGCCAGCAGTGTGGGACGACAGAAGAATAATTCACCCCTCCACTTT.

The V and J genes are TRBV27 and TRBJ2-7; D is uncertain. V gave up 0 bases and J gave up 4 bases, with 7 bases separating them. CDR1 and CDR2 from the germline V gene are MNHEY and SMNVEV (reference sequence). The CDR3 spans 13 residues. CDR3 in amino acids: CASSLSPGYEQYF. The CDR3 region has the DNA TGTGCCAGCAGTTTATCCCCTGGGTACGAGCAGTACTTC.

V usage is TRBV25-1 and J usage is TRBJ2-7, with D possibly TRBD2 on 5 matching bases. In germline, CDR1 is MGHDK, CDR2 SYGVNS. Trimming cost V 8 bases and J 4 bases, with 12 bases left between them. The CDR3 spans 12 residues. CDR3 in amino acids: CASGETEYEQYF. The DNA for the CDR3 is TGTGCCAGCGGGGAGACCGAGTACGAGCAGTACTTC.

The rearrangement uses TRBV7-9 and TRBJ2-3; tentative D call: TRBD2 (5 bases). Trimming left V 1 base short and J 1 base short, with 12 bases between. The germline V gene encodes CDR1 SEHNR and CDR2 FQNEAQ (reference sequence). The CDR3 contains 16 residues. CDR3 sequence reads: CASSLDWVRGTDTQYF. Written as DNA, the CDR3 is TGTGCCAGCAGCTTAGATTGGGTGAGGGGCACAGATACGCAGTATTTT.

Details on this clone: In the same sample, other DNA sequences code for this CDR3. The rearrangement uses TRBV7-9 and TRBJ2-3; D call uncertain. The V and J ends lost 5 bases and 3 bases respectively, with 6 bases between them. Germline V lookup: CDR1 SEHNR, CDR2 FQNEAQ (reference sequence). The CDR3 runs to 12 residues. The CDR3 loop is CASSPGTDTQYF. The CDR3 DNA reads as TGTGCCAGCAGCCCTGGGACAGATACGCAGTATTTT.

CDR3 nucleotides: TGCGCCAGCAGCTTGAGGCGACGAATTGGGGATACGCAGTATTTT. Translated: CASSLRRRIGDTQYF. The chain carries TRBV5-1 and TRBJ2-3; D uncertain. The length of the CDR3 is 15 residues. From germline, CDR1 is SGHRS and CDR2 YFSETQ. The V and J ends lost 1 base and 6 bases respectively, with 15 bases between them.